The subject of this entry is one TCR beta chain. This clonotype appeared a single time. The clone's antigen remains unknown. Possible read error: a much larger clone is one base away. TCR beta VDJ combination and CDR3 sequence profiling used genomic DNA as the template. TCR repertoire sequencing was run on an Illumina HiSeq 2000. On the study's bioinformatics: Repertoires were assessed using TRBV/TRBJ rearrangement plots, CDR3 size and DJ length profiles, and Simpson's diversity index. The most abundant DNA sequence in the deep sequencing data was defined as the immunodominant clone. CDR3 amino acid sequences were screened for sharing across subjects and were compared with published repertoires and the VDJdb database. Using fastp trimming at Q25 and MiXCR clonotype assembly, TCRdb reanalyzed the public sequencing data and kept in-frame beta chains. Duplicate CDR3 protein sequences are folded into a single record with the most common DNA and genes. The V and J calls here are based on TCRdb, not the publication. Across this sample there are around 200,000 distinct CDR3 sequences, with about 59% seen only once. The ten largest clones represent roughly 29% of the sample.

In the germline V gene, CDR1 corresponds to KGHDR and CDR2 to SFDVKD. The CDR3 numbers 12 residues from cysteine through phenylalanine. The retained sequence is limited to the CDR3, 36 bases, with the frame set at the first base. Trimmed from V: 6 bases; trimmed from J: 10 bases; junction bases lacking a gene match: 5. These data come from a study of CD8+CD57+ T cells in acquired aplastic anemia listed by TCRdb under 2018. About the full investigation: Extracted DNA from sorted CD4+ and CD8+ cells averaged around 3.3 ug, ranging from roughly 0.17 to 27.4 ug. An average of roughly 10 million reads for CD4+ cells and approximately 11 million reads for CD8+ cells was obtained from healthy donor samples. Results the study describes overall, beyond this receptor: No significant difference in CD8+ Simpson's diversity was found between patients and healthy controls (P=0.060). Although 25 to 30 CD8+ CDR3 sequences were shared by patients and controls, these sequences appeared highly expressed in patients and within the immunodominant clones of patients.

In the study, sorted CD4+ and CD8+ blood T cells from patients with severe aplastic anemia and from healthy subjects underwent deep sequencing of TCR repertoires. Ficoll-Paque density gradient centrifugation was used to isolate peripheral blood mononuclear cells. Before DNA extraction, CD4+ and CD8+ T cells were sorted by FACS or by magnetic beads. Source material: sorted CD4+, CD8+, or CD8+CD57+ T cells (not recorded which) from PBMCs. The chain links TRBV24-1 with TRBJ2-1; 7 of the junction bases match TRBD1. The receptor's source is a human donor in good health. The sequenced DNA: TGTGCCACCAGTTACTCGGACAGGGAGCAGTTCTTC. This is translated as CATSYSDREQFF.